A single sample gave rise to the 30 T cell receptor beta chains below, sequenced in a study of blood T cell repertoires in COVID-19. The protocol was immunoSEQ multiplex PCR, while the TCRdb copy is restricted to in-frame clones and leaves out a portion. The sample includes nearly 80,000 clones, around nine tenths of them seen just once. Sequenced: peripheral blood. The receptors were sampled from a woman over 75 with active or convalescent COVID-19.

V usage is TRBV9 and J usage is TRBJ1-1; 7 bases match TRBD1. The CDR3 consists of 15 residues. CDR1 SGDLS and CDR2 YYNGEE come from the germline V gene. V gave up 2 bases and J gave up 0 bases; unmatched junction bases: 4. The CDR3 region is CASSVQGQMNTEAFF. DNA of the CDR3: TGTGCCAGCAGCGTGCAGGGACAGATGAACACTGAAGCTTTCTTT. The variable domain in full, with the rest retrieved from reference TRBV9 and TRBJ1-1, is DSGVTQTPKHLITATGQRVTLRCSPRSGDLSVYWYQQSLDQGLQFLIQYYNGEERAKGNILERFSAQQFPDLHSELNLSSLELGDSALYFCASSVQGQMNTEAFFGQGTRLTVV.

The rearrangement links TRBV11-3 to TRBJ2-3; the D gene is possibly TRBD2 (5 bases). V was trimmed by 5 bases and J by 2 bases, leaving 14 bases between them. In germline, CDR1 is SGHNT, CDR2 YENEEA. The CDR3 covers 15 residues. CDR3: CASSSEGRATDTQYF. The CDR3 coding sequence is TGTGCCAGCAGCAGCGAGGGAAGGGCCACAGATACGCAGTATTTT.

The V gene is TRBV21-1, the J gene TRBJ2-3; no DNA check was done on the table's D call, TRBD1. TRBV21-1 is termed a pseudogene. This CDR3 has 17 residues. The CDR3 is CASSIIRQPPNTDTQYF. The CDR3 DNA is TGTGCCAGCAGCATCATACGACAGCCCCCTAACACAGATACGCAGTATTTT.

The chain has TRBV10-3 and TRBJ2-7; 10 positions agree with TRBD1. Germline V gene sequence: CDR1 ENHRY, CDR2 SYGVKD. This CDR3 spans 12 amino acids. The junction had 7 bases not matched to a gene; V was cut back by 10 bases and J by 7 bases. CDR3 in DNA: TGTGCCACACGGGACAGGGGTCGGGAGCAGTACTTC. Protein sequence: CATRDRGREQYF.

Notes on this clone: Distinct nucleotide sequences in the sample also encode this CDR3. The chain is built from TRBV7-2 and TRBJ1-5, with a weak D call TRBD1 (5 bases). V shed 1 base and J shed 3 bases, with 10 bases lying between them. CDR1 is SGHTA and CDR2 is FQGNSA in the germline V gene. This CDR3 has 15 amino acids. CDR3 bases: TGTGCCAGCAGCTTAGTGGGGGGGTCCAATCAGCCCCAGCATTTT. Translation gives CASSLVGGSNQPQHF.

The CDR3 sequence is CASSLRGYTGELFF. The CDR3 DNA follows: TGCGCCAGCAGCTTGAGAGGGTACACCGGGGAGCTGTTTTTT. V usage is TRBV5-1 and J usage is TRBJ2-2; tentative D call: TRBD2 (5 bases). The CDR3 covers 14 residues. Looked up from germline, CDR1 is SGHRS and CDR2 is YFSETQ. Trimming removed 1 base from V and 3 bases from J, with 7 bases in between.

The genes are TRBV28 and TRBJ2-7, with 8 bases identical to TRBD2. Germline-derived CDR1 and CDR2 are MDHEN and SYDVKM. This CDR3 comprises 15 residues. V gave up 6 bases and J gave up 3 bases; unmatched junction bases: 10. CDR3 amino acids: CASSRVGSGNYEQYF. CDR3 coding DNA: TGTGCCAGCAGCCGAGTGGGTAGCGGGAACTACGAGCAGTACTTC.

V and J are TRBV10-2 and TRBJ2-7, with a tentative D call TRBD1 (7 bases). The V end was cut by 2 bases, the J end by 2 bases, with 10 bases between. Germline V gene data show CDR1 as WSHSY and CDR2 as SAAADI. The CDR3 runs to 14 residues. CDR3 nucleotide sequence: TGCGCCAGCAGTGAGGACAGGGAGGCCTACGAGCAGTACTTC. Its protein is CASSEDREAYEQYF.

The rearrangement joins TRBV7-2 to TRBJ2-3; TRBD2 matches 9 bases. The CDR3 is 15 amino acids. The J segment lost 0 bases and the V segment lost 5 bases, leaving 3 bases of the junction unmatched. Germline V gives CDR1 SGHTA, CDR2 FQGNSA. For the CDR3, the DNA is TGTGCCAGCAGCCCGCTAGCGGGGAGCACAGATACGCAGTATTTT. This sequence encodes CASSPLAGSTDTQYF.

J is TRBJ2-5 and V is TRBV28, with a tentative D call TRBD2 (6 bases). CDR1 MDHEN and CDR2 SYDVKM come from the germline V gene. The CDR3 has 15 residues. V shed 9 bases and J shed 2 bases, with 19 bases lying between them. This chain's CDR3 is CASRPWGGGQETQYF. The DNA for the CDR3 is TGTGCCAGTCGACCCTGGGGAGGAGGGCAAGAGACCCAGTACTTC.

In the case of this clone: Distinct nucleotide sequences in the sample also encode this CDR3. CDR3 sequence (DNA): TGTGCCAGTCGTACGGGGGCGGGGAGGACAGGGCGGGGTGAGCAGTTCTTC. It specifies CASRTGAGRTGRGEQFF. The chain recombines TRBV19 with TRBJ2-1; 8 bases agree with TRBD1. V trimming: 8 bases; J trimming: 9 bases; junction bases outside the gene matches: 21. The CDR3 extends over 17 amino acids. Germline assignment: CDR1 LNHDA and CDR2 SQIVND (reference sequence).

The chain links TRBV6-5 to TRBJ2-5; D gene uncertain. CDR3 length: 14 residues. Germline CDR1 and CDR2: MNHEY and SVGAGI. The V gene lost 8 bases and the J gene lost 5 bases, with 18 bases spanning the gap. The CDR3 protein is CASSLPYQRETQYF. For the CDR3, the DNA is TGTGCCAGCTCCCTCCCCTACCAGAGGGAGACCCAGTACTTC.

This clone was seen just once. V usage is TRBV30 and J usage is TRBJ1-5; TRBD1 is a possible D gene (5 bases). This CDR3 has 13 amino acids. Germline V gene data show CDR1 as GTSNPN and CDR2 as SVGIG (reference sequence). V dropped 0 bases and J dropped 7 bases, with 10 bases sitting between them. CDR3 amino acids: CAWSVRGGQPQHF. The CDR3 nucleotides read TGTGCCTGGAGTGTACGGGGGGGGCAGCCCCAGCATTTT.

This clone was picked up one time. The chain couples TRBV6-2 or TRBV6-3 to TRBJ2-7, with 9 bases aligning to TRBD1. Germline trimming cut 5 bases from V and 7 bases from J; bases unmatched to any gene: 9. The CDR3 contains 14 residues. Germline V lookup: CDR1 MNHEY, CDR2 SVGEGT. The CDR3 sequence is CASSTGTGIGEQYF. The CDR3 nucleotides are TGTGCCAGCAGTACAGGGACAGGGATCGGTGAGCAGTACTTC.

The CDR3 DNA follows: TGTGCCAGCAGCTTAGAGTTTGGGCTAGCGGGGGACAATGAGCAGTTCTTC. Amino acids: CASSLEFGLAGDNEQFF. This sequence joins TRBV11-2 and TRBJ2-1, with 10 bases lining up with TRBD2. The germline gives CDR1 SGHAT, CDR2 FQNNGV. The CDR3 length is 17 residues. Unmatched junction bases numbered 7, after V lost 0 bases and J lost 5 bases.

Comment on this clone: This sample also contains other DNA sequences that code for the same CDR3. The chain joins TRBV7-9 to TRBJ1-4; TRBD1 aligns across 7 bases. With 2 bases clipped from V and 4 bases from J, the junction kept 1 base outside the gene matches. The CDR3 loop spans 14 amino acids. The germline CDR1 and CDR2 sequences are SEHNR and FQNEAQ (reference sequence). The chain's CDR3 is CASSLRQGNEKLFF. CDR3 nucleotide sequence: TGTGCCAGCAGCTTAAGACAGGGTAATGAAAAACTGTTTTTT.

This sequence joins TRBV5-1 and TRBJ2-5; D is unresolved. V lost 2 bases to trimming and J lost 7 bases, with 18 bases between them. The CDR3 consists of 15 residues. Germline-derived CDR1 and CDR2 are SGHRS and YFSETQ. The CDR3 DNA follows: TGCGCCAGCAGCTTTGGTAACCGCCGACCGGGGACCCAGTACTTC. Its translation: CASSFGNRRPGTQYF. The full variable domain, rest sourced from reference TRBV5-1 and TRBJ2-5, is KAGVTQTPRYLIKTRGQQVTLSCSPISGHRSVSWYQQTPGQGLQFLFEYFSETQRNKGNFPGRFSGRQFSNSRSEMNVSTLELGDSALYLCASSFGNRRPGTQYFGPGTRLLVL.

This chain links TRBV6-5 with TRBJ2-3; D perhaps matches TRBD1 (5 bases). Between the trimmed V and J ends, which lost 6 bases and 2 bases, there was a span of 6 bases. From germline, CDR1 is MNHEY and CDR2 SVGAGI. The CDR3 contains 12 residues. This CDR3 is CASRDNTDTQYF. In nucleotides, the CDR3 is TGTGCCAGCAGGGACAACACAGATACGCAGTATTTT.

This chain uses TRBV4-3 with TRBJ2-3; no definite D call. Deletions cut 0 bases from V and 1 base from J, with 5 bases between. The CDR3 consists of 14 residues. The germline gives CDR1 LGHNA, CDR2 YSLEER. This CDR3 is CASSQDVRTDTQYF. In nucleotides, the CDR3 is TGCGCCAGCAGCCAAGACGTTCGCACAGATACGCAGTATTTT.

Remarks on this clone: Germline and junction disagree at one end, which may indicate a read error. The chain combines TRBV19 with TRBJ2-7; D is uncertain. CDR3 length: 13 amino acids. Germline V CDR1 and CDR2: LNHDA, SQIVND (reference sequence). DNA for the CDR3: TGTGCCAGTAATATATACTCGGGCTACGAGCAGTACTTC. It yields the protein CASNIYSGYEQYF.

Only one count was recorded for this clone. The chain links TRBV2 to TRBJ2-7; 10 bases fit TRBD1. Germline lookup yields CDR1 SNHLY and CDR2 FYNNEI. The J segment lost 3 bases and the V segment lost 9 bases, leaving 11 bases of the junction unmatched. CDR3 length: 15 residues. The CDR3 reads CARGDRDRGDYEQYF. DNA of the CDR3: TGTGCCAGAGGGGACCGGGACAGGGGAGACTACGAGCAGTACTTC.

This chain connects TRBV7-2 to TRBJ2-3, with D perhaps TRBD2 (5 bases). Trimming left V 0 bases short and J 4 bases short, with 5 bases between. Looked up from germline, CDR1 is SGHTA and CDR2 is FQGNSA. This CDR3 has 13 residues. CDR3 region: CASSLAGADTQYF. The CDR3 nucleotides are TGTGCCAGCAGCTTAGCCGGGGCAGATACGCAGTATTTT.

V usage is TRBV7-3 and J usage is TRBJ1-1; 7 bases match TRBD1. Trimming at V came to 3 bases and at J to 2 bases, leaving 6 bases not matched to a gene. The V gene's germline CDR1 is SGHTA and CDR2 FQGTGA. The CDR3 is 15 residues long. The CDR3: CASSLTGYPNTEAFF. The CDR3 DNA sequence: TGTGCCAGCAGCTTGACAGGGTACCCTAACACTGAAGCTTTCTTT.

The J gene is TRBJ2-7, the V gene TRBV21-1; TRBD1, the D gene given by the table, was not confirmed from the DNA. TRBV21-1 is a pseudogene. The CDR3 has 13 amino acids. CDR3 bases: TGTGCCGCGCACAGACGGTACAGCTACGAGCAGTACTTC. Protein: CAAHRRYSYEQYF.

This chain joins TRBV28 and TRBJ2-2; TRBD2 aligns across 8 bases. This CDR3 has 16 amino acids. Germline V gene data show CDR1 as MDHEN and CDR2 as SYDVKM. Trimming took 6 bases from V and 0 from J; bases not matched to a gene: 6. The CDR3 nucleotides read TGTGCCAGCAGCCTACTAGCGGCGTCGAACACCGGGGAGCTGTTTTTT. Its translation is CASSLLAASNTGELFF.

The rearrangement links TRBV19 to TRBJ2-6; TRBD2 matches 7 bases. Trimming cost V 2 bases and J 3 bases; bases outside gene matches: 4. The germline V gene has CDR1 LNHDA and CDR2 SQIVND (reference sequence). CDR3 length equals 16 residues. The CDR3 loop reads CASSIKGGVGANVLTF. The CDR3 region has the DNA TGTGCCAGTAGTATAAAGGGAGGGGTTGGGGCCAACGTCCTGACTTTC.

This chain uses TRBV6-5 with TRBJ1-6; D remains ambiguous. V was clipped by 4 bases and J by 5 bases, with 12 bases between them. The germline V gene has CDR1 MNHEY and CDR2 SVGAGI. This CDR3 spans 15 amino acids. The CDR3 bases are TGTGCCAGCAGTTCCCAAGCGCTCGATAATTCACCCCTCCACTTT. This translates into CASSSQALDNSPLHF.

The chain couples TRBV19 to TRBJ2-7; TRBD1 matches 7 bases. The CDR3 sequence is 13 residues long. The trim removed 6 bases at V and 5 bases at J, leaving 7 bases unmatched. CDR1 LNHDA and CDR2 SQIVND come from the germline V gene (reference sequence). The DNA of the CDR3 is TGTGCCAGTAGCAGACAGGGAATCCACGAGCAGTACTTC. Amino acid sequence: CASSRQGIHEQYF. Supplemented by reference TRBV19 and TRBJ2-7, the full variable domain reads DGGITQSPKYLFRKEGQNVTLSCEQNLNHDAMYWYRQDPGQGLRLIYYSQIVNDFQKGDIAEGYSVSREKKESFPLTVTSAQKNPTAFYLCASSRQGIHEQYFGPGTRLTVT.

The V and J genes are TRBV5-1 and TRBJ1-5, with D maybe TRBD1 (5 bases). The CDR3 sequence is 15 residues long. Trimming removed 4 bases at V and 2 bases at J, with 13 bases between. Germline V gene lookup returns CDR1 SGHRS and CDR2 YFSETQ. The CDR3: CASSPGVGGNQPQHF. The CDR3 DNA is TGCGCCAGCAGCCCTGGGGTAGGGGGCAATCAGCCCCAGCATTTT.

The chain links TRBV3-1 (or the pseudogene TRBV3-2) to TRBJ2-1, with 7 bases lining up with TRBD2. Germline V gene lookup returns CDR1 LGHDT and CDR2 YNNKEL (reference sequence). V lost 4 bases to trimming and J lost 3 bases; unmatched junction nucleotides: 0. The length of the CDR3 is 13 residues. CDR3 in amino acids: CASSRTSYNEQFF. CDR3 bases: TGTGCCAGCAGCCGGACTAGCTACAATGAGCAGTTCTTC.